This T cell receptor beta chain is drawn from a study of blood T cell repertoires in COVID-19 (dated by TCRdb to about 2020). Context from the whole study: Samples from collaborators originated in the United States, Italy and Spain and spanned both the acute and convalescent phases of COVID-19. A de-identified subject ID, COVID-19 status, age in years and sex were almost always included in the sample metadata. A freely available public database, intended as a resource for researchers studying the immune response to SARS-CoV-2, is where the repertoires were released. Where HLA class I and class II types were available, the types were taken from metadata supplied by the sample provider, not from assay-based typing. The prospective study material was composed of cDNA or gDNA derived from T cells, B-cell-depleted T cells, or PBMCs. The dataset comprised deeply sampled blood TCRbeta repertoires from subjects exposed to, actively infected with, or recovered from COVID-19. The samples were drawn from two sources: the first 160 participants of the ongoing ImmuneRACE study, and 1,254 subjects contributed by 6 global collaborators.

Points the paper makes about the study in general: Clinical and demographic metadata were provided uncurated, with the amount varying by source and participant.

The immunoSEQ Assay, a bias-controlled multiplex PCR, was used to amplify TCRbeta CDR3 regions from genomic DNA. As for how the authors treated the data: Nucleated cell counts per sample were estimated from amplification of reference gene primers within the assay. To quantify the absolute abundance of each unique TCRbeta CDR3 rearrangement, sequence reads were collapsed and filtered. Productive Simpson clonality was computed per sample as the square root of Simpson's diversity index over productive rearrangements. The table was pulled from immuneACCESS by TCRdb, which kept in-frame rearrangements only. Such tables lose some clones; where checked, under half of the loss comes from unresolved V genes, and the rest has no known cause. V and J calls and clone size are given by that table; D and trimming were obtained from the DNA. The sample table contains 90,000 to 100,000 clones; only one count was recorded for about nine tenths of them. The ten largest clones take up 5.1% of the sample.

Between the V and J ends, shortened by 9 bases and 8 bases respectively, the junction contains 23 bases. The cysteine opens and the phenylalanine closes a CDR3 of 15 amino acids. The sequence is cut down to CDR3 DNA, 45 bases in frame from base 1. CDR1 is given as MNHNY and CDR2 as SVGAGI, both from the germline V gene (reference sequence). This clone came up a few times. Which antigen it targets is not known. No base quality values were provided; no much bigger clone lies one nucleotide off. Collaborating institutions collected whole blood in K2EDTA tubes following their own protocols. Collaborator samples were shipped for TCRbeta analysis as frozen whole blood, isolated PBMCs, or DNA extracted from either sample type.

Specimen: peripheral blood. Recombination linked TRBV6-6 to TRBJ2-1; a weak D assignment points to TRBD2 (5 bases agree). This receptor was taken from a man aged 50 or older with acute or convalescent COVID-19. The sequenced DNA is TGTGCCAGGCATTCGGGTCGTGGGAGTTCCCATGAGCAGTTCTTC. It translates to CARHSGRGSSHEQFF.